This T cell receptor beta chain was captured in a study of blood T cell repertoires in COVID-19. Losses at the gene ends were 0 bases for V and 6 bases for J; bases not matched to a gene: 3. CDR1 and CDR2 (germline): SGHRS, YFSETQ. CDR3 size: 16 residues. Data came from immunoSEQ multiplex PCR; TCRdb stores just in-frame clones and leaves some out. Counted here are 55,000 to 75,000 clones, around 81% occurring once; the ten biggest clones make up around 10%. J is TRBJ2-2 and V is TRBV5-1, with 12 positions matching TRBD2. This clonotype was sampled from a man at least 80 years old with COVID-19, enrolled during active disease. Sequences were obtained from peripheral blood. The CDR3 coding sequence is TGCGCCAGCAGCTTGGGACTAGCGGGAGCAGCCGGGGAGCTGTTTTTT. Its translation: CASSLGLAGAAGELFF.